Shown below are 27 T cell receptor beta chains from a single sample sequenced in a study of T cell responses to AZD1222 COVID-19 vaccine. Data came from immunoSEQ multiplex PCR; TCRdb stores just in-frame clones and leaves some out. The data hold approximately 110,000 clones, with 88% observed a single time. The sample in question was peripheral blood, obtained on day 0 of MenACWY control vaccination. The receptors stem from an adult in good health.

This chain uses TRBV14 with TRBJ2-7; D gene ambiguous. CDR3 length equals 16 residues. V was clipped by 1 base and J by 3 bases, with 16 bases between them. Germline CDR1 is SGHDN and CDR2 is FVKESK. CDR3 residues: CASSQGSWQANYEQYF. The CDR3 DNA reads TGTGCCAGCAGCCAAGGATCATGGCAGGCCAACTACGAGCAGTACTTC.

Details on this clone: The same CDR3 is also encoded by other DNA sequences in this sample. The chain carries TRBV6-5 and TRBJ2-7; D ambiguous. The CDR3 length is 13 residues. Germline V lookup: CDR1 MNHEY, CDR2 SVGAGI. V lost 3 bases and J 4 bases, leaving 10 bases between the germline ends. CDR3 in amino acids: CASSYSDQYEQYF. The CDR3, as DNA: TGTGCCAGCAGTTATTCAGACCAATACGAGCAGTACTTC.

The J gene is TRBJ2-7, the V gene TRBV5-5; D might be TRBD1 (5 bases). The V end lost 0 bases, the J end lost 4 bases, and 14 bases lay between the germline ends. This CDR3 region has 15 residues. The V gene's germline CDR1 is SGHKS and CDR2 YYEKEE (reference sequence). The CDR3 is CASSLVGAERYEQYF. CDR3 nucleotide sequence: TGTGCCAGCAGCTTGGTAGGGGCGGAGAGGTACGAGCAGTACTTC.

The chain combines TRBV28 with TRBJ1-2; maybe TRBD1 (6 bases). The CDR3 sequence is 14 residues long. V lost 6 bases to trimming and J lost 1 base, with 12 bases between them. Germline V CDR1 and CDR2: MDHEN, SYDVKM. CDR3 region: CASSSAGVNYGYTF. CDR3 sequence (DNA): TGTGCCAGCAGCTCCGCAGGGGTTAACTATGGCTACACCTTC.

This rearrangement joins TRBV5-1 to TRBJ1-1; 9 nucleotides match TRBD1. The CDR3 length is 12 residues. Germline V gives CDR1 SGHRS, CDR2 YFSETQ. The V and J ends lost 3 bases and 9 bases, in that order; junction bases with no gene match: 3. The chain's CDR3 is CASSWDRAQAFF. Here the CDR3 DNA reads TGCGCCAGCAGCTGGGACAGGGCCCAAGCTTTCTTT.

This chain joins TRBV5-1 and TRBJ1-2, with TRBD1 matching over 7 bases. J gave up 6 bases and V 1 base, and 6 bases lay outside the gene matches. CDR1 is SGHRS, CDR2 YFSETQ, per germline. The CDR3 covers 14 residues. The CDR3 reads CASSLMTGRDGYTF. As DNA, the CDR3 is TGCGCCAGCAGCTTGATGACAGGGAGAGATGGCTACACCTTC.

A few counts support this clone. V usage is TRBV18 and J usage is TRBJ1-1; TRBD1 agrees at 10 bases. With V trimmed by 6 bases and J by 1 base, 8 bases remained unmatched. The CDR3 is 16 residues long. CDR1 and CDR2 from the germline V gene are KGHSH and LQKENI. The CDR3 coding sequence is TGTGCCAGCTCTCGGGACAGGGGTATTTCGAACACTGAAGCTTTCTTT. Residues: CASSRDRGISNTEAFF.

V usage is TRBV9 and J usage is TRBJ1-1; D is undetermined. Trimming removed 0 bases from V and 1 base from J, with 13 bases in between. Germline V gene data show CDR1 as SGDLS and CDR2 as YYNGEE. CDR3 size: 16 residues. The CDR3 loop reads CASSVGGSGRNTEAFF. CDR3 in DNA: TGTGCCAGCAGCGTAGGCGGGTCGGGGAGGAACACTGAAGCTTTCTTT.

The V and J genes are TRBV9 and TRBJ1-6; D ambiguous. The CDR3 runs to 17 residues. Germline V gives CDR1 SGDLS, CDR2 YYNGEE. Trimming took off 2 bases at V and 4 bases at J, with 16 bases between the two ends. The CDR3 bases are TGTGCCAGCAGCGTTTCAGAGACTCTTCTATATAATTCACCCCTCCACTTT. This codes for CASSVSETLLYNSPLHF.

The rearrangement uses TRBV3-1 (or the pseudogene TRBV3-2) and TRBJ2-1; TRBD1 might be the D (5 bases). V was pared by 4 bases and J by 3 bases, with 16 bases between. The CDR3 totals 16 residues. Germline V gene sequence: CDR1 LGHDT, CDR2 YNNKEL (reference sequence). The DNA for the CDR3 is TGTGCCAGCAGCCCAAACCGCGGACACCTCTACAATGAGCAGTTCTTC. It translates to CASSPNRGHLYNEQFF.

J is TRBJ2-1 and V is TRBV5-4; TRBD1 aligns across 7 bases. The V and J ends lost 4 bases and 2 bases, in that order; junction bases with no gene match: 6. This CDR3 is built from 15 residues. Germline CDR1 is SGHNT and CDR2 is YYREEE (reference sequence). The CDR3 protein is CASSLTDRPYNEQFF. Written as DNA, the CDR3 is TGTGCCAGCAGCCTTACGGACAGGCCCTACAATGAGCAGTTCTTC.

This chain uses TRBV14 with TRBJ2-1; D remains unclear. The CDR3 is made up of 16 amino acids. CDR1 is SGHDN, CDR2 FVKESK, per germline. V gave up 1 base and J gave up 4 bases, with 14 bases separating them. In DNA, the CDR3 is TGTGCCAGCAGCCAAGCGTTGGCAGCCCCGTACAATGAGCAGTTCTTC. It codes for CASSQALAAPYNEQFF.

This chain links TRBV7-9 with TRBJ2-7; weak D call: TRBD1 (5 bases). CDR3 size: 16 residues. V lost 2 bases to trimming and J lost 2 bases, with 16 bases between them. The germline V gene encodes CDR1 SEHNR and CDR2 FQNEAQ (reference sequence). As DNA, the CDR3 is TGTGCCAGCAGCTTACCCATGGTAGGGGATGCCTACGAGCAGTACTTC. Translation gives CASSLPMVGDAYEQYF.

The chain combines TRBV6-2 or TRBV6-3 with TRBJ2-1, with 7 bases that match TRBD2. CDR1 and CDR2 (germline): MNHEY, SVGEGT. This CDR3 spans 13 amino acids. The ends lost 4 bases at V and 8 bases at J; junction bases unmatched: 5. Written as DNA, the CDR3 is TGTGCCAGCAGTTGGCGGGAGTGGGATGAGCAGTTCTTC. Encoded protein: CASSWREWDEQFF.

J is TRBJ2-5 and V is TRBV5-1; TRBD1 matches at 7 bases. J lost 5 bases, V lost 4 bases, and 14 bases had no gene match. Germline V lookup: CDR1 SGHRS, CDR2 YFSETQ. The CDR3 runs 16 residues. The CDR3 sequence is CASSPGTVQGHETQYF. The CDR3 nucleotides are TGCGCCAGCAGCCCCGGGACAGTACAGGGCCACGAGACCCAGTACTTC.

The rearrangement uses TRBV9 and TRBJ2-1; the match to TRBD2 covers 15 bases. The CDR3 has 23 residues. Germline lookup yields CDR1 SGDLS and CDR2 YYNGEE. V lost 0 bases, J lost 0 bases, and 16 bases stayed unmatched. The CDR3 sequence: CASSVGTTTGTSGRRSSYNEQFF. CDR3 in DNA: TGTGCCAGCAGCGTAGGTACGACAACCGGGACTAGCGGGAGGAGGAGCTCCTACAATGAGCAGTTCTTC.

A few counts support this clone. The chain carries TRBV3-1 (or the pseudogene TRBV3-2) and TRBJ1-2; D perhaps matches TRBD1 (5 bases). Trimming took off 4 bases at V and 2 bases at J, with 17 bases between the two ends. Germline CDR1 LGHDT, CDR2 YNNKEL (reference sequence). The CDR3 spans 16 residues. DNA of the CDR3: TGTGCCAGCAGCCCTGTCGGGGGAGGCTCGAACTATGGCTACACCTTC. This gives the protein CASSPVGGGSNYGYTF.

The J gene is TRBJ1-2, the V gene TRBV30, with unresolved D. Trimming stripped 0 bases from V and 4 bases from J, with 15 bases between. There are 15 residues in the CDR3. Germline V gene lookup returns CDR1 GTSNPN and CDR2 SVGIG (reference sequence). The CDR3 DNA sequence: TGTGCCTGGAGTGTTCCCTCCGGGGAGAGCTATGGCTACACCTTC. This codes for CAWSVPSGESYGYTF.

This chain connects TRBV5-5 to TRBJ2-6; 7 bases fit TRBD1. The length of the CDR3 is 18 residues. Looked up from germline, CDR1 is SGHKS and CDR2 is YYEKEE (reference sequence). V shed 5 bases, J shed 0 bases, and the junction held 11 bases outside the gene matches. This CDR3 is CASSLGQDISSGANVLTF. The DNA for the CDR3 is TGTGCCAGCAGTCTAGGACAGGATATATCCTCTGGGGCCAACGTCCTGACTTTC. Using reference TRBV5-5 and TRBJ2-6 for the parts outside the CDR3, the full variable domain is DAGVTQSPTHLIKTRGQQVTLRCSPISGHKSVSWYQQVLGQGPQFIFQYYEKEERGRGNFPDRFSARQFPNYSSELNVNALLLGDSALYLCASSLGQDISSGANVLTFGAGSRLTVL.

This chain links TRBV19 with TRBJ1-2, with D possibly being TRBD1 (5 bases). The length of the CDR3 is 16 residues. Germline lookup yields CDR1 LNHDA and CDR2 SQIVND (reference sequence). The V end was cut by 5 bases, the J end by 4 bases, with 20 bases between. The CDR3 nucleotides are TGTGCCAGTAGTCCCTGGGGATTGGGGCCTGTCTATGGCTACACCTTC. Translated, it gives CASSPWGLGPVYGYTF.

Concerning this clone: Germline is not matched at one junction end, which may reflect a read error. The V call is TRBV19, the J call TRBJ1-5, with TRBD1 matching 10 bases. CDR1 is LNHDA and CDR2 is SQIVND in the germline V gene (reference sequence). This CDR3 spans 14 amino acids. The chain's CDR3 is CASTAGTGDQPQHF. CDR3 sequence (DNA): TGTGCCAGTACGGCCGGGACAGGGGATCAACCCCAGCATTTT.

The genes are TRBV24-1 and TRBJ1-5, with D uncertain. CDR1 is KGHDR and CDR2 is SFDVKD in the germline V gene. The CDR3 totals 13 residues. The ends were cut back, 3 bases at V and 5 bases at J, with 7 bases in the middle. The CDR3, as DNA: TGTGCCACCAGTGATCGCGGGGATCAGCCCCAGCATTTT. Residues: CATSDRGDQPQHF.

This chain uses TRBV6-2 or TRBV6-3 with TRBJ1-5; TRBD1 agrees at 8 bases. The V and J ends lost 2 bases and 6 bases, in that order; junction bases with no gene match: 6. Germline V lookup: CDR1 MNHEY, CDR2 SVGEGT. The CDR3 covers 15 residues. CDR3 sequence reads: CASSYRAGGTQPQHF. The DNA of the CDR3 is TGTGCCAGCAGTTACCGGGCAGGGGGCACTCAGCCCCAGCATTTT.

This clone has only a few counts. V and J are TRBV19 and TRBJ1-1; D remains unclear. V lost 3 bases, J lost 7 bases, and 12 bases lay in between. Germline CDR1 is LNHDA and CDR2 is SQIVND (reference sequence). The CDR3 is 13 amino acids. The CDR3 region is CASSIGTISEAFF. CDR3 DNA: TGTGCCAGTAGTATTGGTACGATCAGTGAAGCTTTCTTT.

The chain couples TRBV5-4 to TRBJ1-1, with D perhaps TRBD1 (6 bases). The V gene's germline CDR1 is SGHNT and CDR2 YYREEE (reference sequence). V shed 2 bases and J shed 3 bases, with 14 bases lying between them. This CDR3 spans 15 amino acids. The CDR3 DNA reads as TGTGCCAGCAGCTTCCCCTCAGGGGCGGACACTGAAGCTTTCTTT. Amino acids: CASSFPSGADTEAFF.

The rearrangement uses TRBV7-3 and TRBJ1-4; D call uncertain. Germline-derived CDR1 and CDR2 are SGHTA and FQGTGA. Trimming cost V 4 bases and J 4 bases, with 19 bases left between them. The CDR3 extends over 17 amino acids. CDR3 sequence: CASSSRGSPIDNEKLFF. The CDR3 DNA reads TGTGCCAGCAGCTCCCGTGGGTCACCCATCGATAATGAAAAACTGTTTTTT.

The CDR3 DNA follows: TGTGCCAGCAGCGTAAGGGACAGGGGGTTTGCTGAAGCTTTCTTT. It yields the protein CASSVRDRGFAEAFF. J is TRBJ1-1 and V is TRBV9, with 11 bases identical to TRBD1. Germline assignment: CDR1 SGDLS and CDR2 YYNGEE. The length of the CDR3 is 15 residues. V lost 1 base to trimming and J lost 6 bases; unmatched junction nucleotides: 5.